This TCR beta chain was recorded in a study of T cell repertoires in aging, cancer and after chemotherapy. Germline lookup yields CDR1 MGHRA and CDR2 YSYEKL. Trimming removed 4 bases at V and 8 bases at J, with 22 bases between. The length of the CDR3 is 16 residues. The template was genomic DNA from peripheral blood, not RNA. Findings of the study overall: In cancer patients, declining TCR diversity with age involved lost richness and lost evenness.

Multiplex touch-down PCR with TRB-A/B primers amplified rearranged V-D-J TRB sequences. TCRdb passed the multiplex PCR reads through MiXCR, listing each CDR3 protein once. The sample has more than 2,500 distinct CDR3 sequences; about 25% are singletons. A remark on this clonotype: Its antigen remains unknown.

V gene TRBV4-1 combines with J gene TRBJ2-3, with D perhaps matching TRBD2 (5 bases). Sequenced sample: blood. The clonotype originates from a human donor in good health. The CDR3 region is CASSPTVADSQATQYF. CDR3 sequence (DNA): TGCGCCAGCAGCCCGACGGTTGCGGACTCTCAGGCTACGCAGTATTTT.